The source of this T cell receptor beta chain is a study of regulatory T cells in long-lasting Graves disease. Study overall: Patients newly diagnosed with Graves' had been on antithyroid drugs for under 3 months. Findings and caveats of the study: Relative to new patients (approximately 1,000), persistent patients exhibited greater sharing of public clonotypes (over 2,500). Lower TCR diversity was seen in persistent Graves' patients than in newly diagnosed ones. Preferential use of TRBV28, TRBJ1-2 and TRBJ2-5 was seen in persistent disease.

Germline V CDR1 and CDR2: SQVTM, ANQGSEA. V trimming: 4 bases; J trimming: 1 base; junction bases outside the gene matches: 5. The CDR3 runs to 14 residues. Library construction for TCR beta used iRepertoire HTBI primers and Arm-PCR of CDR3 regions. Via MiXCR, TCRdb re-called the multiplex PCR reads, giving one row per CDR3 protein. The sample shows approximately 360,000 distinct CDR3 sequences, 12% of them seen only once. This clonotype has a handful of counts. Antigen: not known. Time point reported: newly diagnosed GD, antithyroid drugs for less than 3 months. The authors made the TCR library using RNA they extracted from PBMCs. These same records also appear under a second study, on T cells in Graves' hyperthyroidism and ophthalmopathy.

This chain uses TRBV29-1 with TRBJ1-2; 8 nucleotides match TRBD1. Sequencing used peripheral blood mononuclear cells (PBMCs), obtained at new diagnosis, from a patient treated with antithyroid drugs. The source is a woman aged 18-35 years with Graves disease. The CDR3 loop is CSVGTTGDNYGYTF. CDR3 nucleotide sequence: TGCAGCGTTGGAACGACAGGGGATAACTATGGCTACACCTTC. Complete variable domain (other parts from reference TRBV29-1 and TRBJ1-2): SAVISQKPSRDICQRGTSLTIQCQVDSQVTMMFWYRQQPGQSLTLIATANQGSEATYESGFVIDKFPISRPNLTFSTLTVSNMSPEDSSIYLCSVGTTGDNYGYTFGSGTRLTVV.